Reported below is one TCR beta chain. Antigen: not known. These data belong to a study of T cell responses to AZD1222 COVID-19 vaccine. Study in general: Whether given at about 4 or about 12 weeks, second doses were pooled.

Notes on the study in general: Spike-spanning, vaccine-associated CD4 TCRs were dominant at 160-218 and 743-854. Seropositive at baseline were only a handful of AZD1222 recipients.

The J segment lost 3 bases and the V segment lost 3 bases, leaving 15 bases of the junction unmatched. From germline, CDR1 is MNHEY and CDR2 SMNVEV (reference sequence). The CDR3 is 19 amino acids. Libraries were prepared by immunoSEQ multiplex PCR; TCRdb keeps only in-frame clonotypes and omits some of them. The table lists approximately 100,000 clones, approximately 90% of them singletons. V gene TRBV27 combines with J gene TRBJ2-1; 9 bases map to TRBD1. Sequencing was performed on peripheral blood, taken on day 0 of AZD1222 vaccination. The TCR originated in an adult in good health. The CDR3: CASSLVRDRVLLLYNEQFF. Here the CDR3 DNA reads TGTGCCAGCAGTTTGGTTCGGGACAGGGTCCTCCTTCTCTACAATGAGCAGTTCTTC.